These 32 T cell receptor beta chains share one sample of origin, sequenced in a study of blood T cells in healthy people across ages. A sample-barcoded 5' primer and a J-beta primer mix were used in a second PCR of roughly 6 to 12 cycles. TCRdb called the 5' RACE reads again in MiXCR, with one record for every CDR3 protein. The repertoire holds around 1,500,000 distinct CDR3 sequences, with around 39% as singletons. Sample: blood. These receptors were obtained from a woman between 18 and 29 years old in good health.

The J gene is TRBJ2-5, the V gene TRBV7-9, with 8 bases aligning to TRBD2. V lost 5 bases and J lost 11; bases outside the gene matches: 22. This CDR3 is 17 amino acids long. CDR1 SEHNR and CDR2 FQNEAQ come from the germline V gene (reference sequence). CDR3 coding DNA: TGTGCCAGCAGCCCTCAACCGGGAAGCGGGAGAGAATGGCAGCAGTACTTC. This codes for CASSPQPGSGREWQQYF.

This clonotype was recorded a few times. This chain joins TRBV15 and TRBJ2-1; tentatively, D is TRBD1 (6 bases). CDR1 and CDR2 from the germline V gene are LNHNV and YYDKDF (reference sequence). V was shortened by 3 bases and J by 6 bases, with 15 bases between the two germline ends. CDR3 size: 15 residues. CDR3 in DNA: TGTGCCACCAGCAGCTACAGGGCTCCCGGCAATGAGCAGTTCTTC. Translated, it gives CATSSYRAPGNEQFF.

There are a few counts of this clonotype. The chain combines TRBV4-1 with TRBJ2-1; 8 bases map to TRBD2. V lost 1 base, J lost 3 bases, and 5 bases stayed unmatched. In germline, CDR1 is MGHRA, CDR2 YSYEKL. This CDR3 comprises 16 residues. The CDR3 region has the DNA TGCGCCAGCAGCCAAGCAGGACTAGCCGGCTACAATGAGCAGTTCTTC. It translates to CASSQAGLAGYNEQFF.

This clonotype was counted only a few times. The chain is built from TRBV3-1 and TRBJ1-2; no definite D call. V was clipped by 1 base and J by 0 bases, with 6 bases between them. CDR1 is LGHDT and CDR2 is YNNKEL in the germline V gene (reference sequence). This CDR3 comprises 14 residues. This CDR3 reads CASSQGGANYGYTF. DNA for the CDR3: TGTGCCAGCAGCCAAGGAGGAGCTAACTATGGCTACACCTTC.

The J gene is TRBJ2-5, the V gene TRBV20-1, with D unclear. The CDR3 extends over 13 amino acids. Germline CDR1 is DFQATT and CDR2 is SNEGSKA (reference sequence). Trimming stripped 1 base from V and 1 base from J, with 7 bases between. CDR3 loop: CSARAATQETQYF. The CDR3, as DNA: TGCAGTGCTAGAGCGGCTACCCAAGAGACCCAGTACTTC.

This chain connects TRBV5-1 to TRBJ1-1; 10 bases fit TRBD1. The V and J ends lost 4 bases and 1 base, in that order; junction bases with no gene match: 7. The CDR3 contains 16 residues. CDR1 and CDR2 from the germline V gene are SGHRS and YFSETQ. CDR3 DNA sequence: TGCGCCAGCAGCCTACCCCGGGACAGGGGGAACACTGAAGCTTTCTTT. This encodes CASSLPRDRGNTEAFF.

This clonotype was seen only a few times. V is TRBV7-2 and J is TRBJ2-1, with 11 bases that match TRBD2. The V segment lost 5 bases and the J segment 6 bases; nucleotides outside the gene matches: 9. Germline V CDR1 and CDR2: SGHTA, FQGNSA. This CDR3 contains 16 residues. The CDR3 sequence: CASSPLAGGPGNEQFF. As DNA, the CDR3 is TGTGCCAGCAGCCCATTAGCGGGGGGGCCGGGCAATGAGCAGTTCTTC.

The chain recombines TRBV5-1 with TRBJ2-7; 11 nucleotides match TRBD1. CDR3 length: 14 residues. V gave up 3 bases and J gave up 3 bases; unmatched junction bases: 2. In germline, CDR1 is SGHRS, CDR2 YFSETQ. CDR3 bases: TGCGCCAGCAGCTCGGGACAGGGGGACTACGAGCAGTACTTC. Amino acid sequence: CASSSGQGDYEQYF. The full variable domain, completed using reference TRBV5-1 and TRBJ2-7, is KAGVTQTPRYLIKTRGQQVTLSCSPISGHRSVSWYQQTPGQGLQFLFEYFSETQRNKGNFPGRFSGRQFSNSRSEMNVSTLELGDSALYLCASSSGQGDYEQYFGPGTRLTVT.

The rearrangement uses TRBV29-1 and TRBJ2-1; TRBD2 agrees at 7 bases. V was clipped by 3 bases and J by 0 bases; unmatched bases: 5. The CDR3 contains 15 residues. Germline V CDR1 and CDR2: SQVTM, ANQGSEA. The DNA of the CDR3 is TGCAGCGTTGAGTTTGGCGGGAGCTCCTACAATGAGCAGTTCTTC. It yields the protein CSVEFGGSSYNEQFF.

The rearrangement links TRBV10-3 to TRBJ2-7; the D gene is possibly TRBD1 (5 bases). The CDR3 runs to 14 residues. Trimming took off 4 bases at V and 7 bases at J, with 17 bases between the two ends. CDR1 is ENHRY, CDR2 SYGVKD, per germline. CDR3 DNA sequence: TGTGCCATCAGTGCCAGGGATGCTGCCACTGAGCAGTACTTC. This gives the protein CAISARDAATEQYF.

The rearrangement links TRBV9 to TRBJ2-1; 8 nucleotides align to TRBD1. This CDR3 spans 17 amino acids. The trim removed 0 bases at V and 9 bases at J, leaving 14 bases unmatched. The V gene's germline CDR1 is SGDLS and CDR2 YYNGEE. The DNA for the CDR3 is TGTGCCAGCAGCGTAGCGGCCCAGGGGGCTGTATCGGGTGAGCAGTTCTTC. Encoded protein: CASSVAAQGAVSGEQFF. The full variable domain, with the rest looked up from reference TRBV9 and TRBJ2-1, is DSGVTQTPKHLITATGQRVTLRCSPRSGDLSVYWYQQSLDQGLQFLIQYYNGEERAKGNILERFSAQQFPDLHSELNLSSLELGDSALYFCASSVAAQGAVSGEQFFGPGTRLTVL.

The chain uses TRBV9 and TRBJ1-2; no clear D. The CDR3 extends over 13 amino acids. Germline-derived CDR1 and CDR2 are SGDLS and YYNGEE. V lost 3 bases, J lost 0 bases, and 6 bases lay in between. CDR3 sequence reads: CASSESPNYGYTF. CDR3 in DNA: TGTGCCAGCAGCGAGTCCCCTAACTATGGCTACACCTTC.

V usage is TRBV27 and J usage is TRBJ1-5; D gene uncertain. The CDR3 is made up of 13 amino acids. V was trimmed by 4 bases and J by 3 bases, leaving 7 bases between them. Germline assignment: CDR1 MNHEY and CDR2 SMNVEV (reference sequence). For the CDR3, the DNA is TGTGCCAGCAGTTATGAGTTCAATCAGCCCCAGCATTTT. It specifies CASSYEFNQPQHF.

This clonotype was seen more than once but under ten times. This chain links TRBV4-1 with TRBJ2-5, with D possibly TRBD1 on 5 matching bases. CDR3 size: 15 residues. With 0 bases removed from V and 3 bases from J, the gap between germline ends came to 11 bases. CDR1 and CDR2 from the germline V gene are MGHRA and YSYEKL. As DNA, the CDR3 is TGCGCCAGCAGCCAAGAAGGGGTCCTAAAAGAGACCCAGTACTTC. Residues: CASSQEGVLKETQYF.

The V gene is TRBV13, the J gene TRBJ2-3, with TRBD2 matching over 14 bases. V trimming: 5 bases; J trimming: 0 bases; junction bases outside the gene matches: 7. The CDR3 length is 18 residues. CDR1 is PRHDT, CDR2 FYEKMQ, per germline (reference sequence). The CDR3 loop is CASSPGLAGESSTDTQYF. Written as DNA, the CDR3 is TGTGCCAGCAGCCCGGGACTAGCGGGAGAGTCTAGCACAGATACGCAGTATTTT.

With respect to this clonotype: The junction departs from germline at one end; a sequencing error may be responsible. This chain uses TRBV4-1 with TRBJ2-7; 11 nucleotides match TRBD2. The J call may be mistaken, given a closer DNA end match to TRBJ2-4. The length of the CDR3 is 20 residues. Germline assignment: CDR1 MGHRA and CDR2 YSYEKL. CDR3 nucleotides: TGCGCCAGCAGTCAAGATTTGGGTAGCGGGGGGGCCCGGTCCGAAAACATTCAGTACTTC. Protein: CASSQDLGSGGARSENIQYF.

The V gene is TRBV7-9, the J gene TRBJ1-3; D is perhaps TRBD1 (6 bases). Looked up from germline, CDR1 is SEHNR and CDR2 is FQNEAQ (reference sequence). Trimming removed 5 bases from V and 4 bases from J, with 12 bases in between. CDR3 length equals 14 residues. CDR3 bases: TGTGCCAGCAGCCGGACCCAGGGGGGAAACACCATATATTTT. Translating gives CASSRTQGGNTIYF.

The chain employs TRBV18 and TRBJ2-5; D not certain. CDR3 length: 14 amino acids. V lost 1 base and J lost 2, with 8 bases in between. Germline lookup yields CDR1 KGHSH and CDR2 LQKENI. CDR3 protein: CASSPQYGQETQYF. Here the CDR3 DNA reads TGTGCCAGCTCACCACAGTACGGACAAGAGACCCAGTACTTC. Looking up the rest from reference TRBV18 and TRBJ2-5 gives the full variable domain: NAGVMQNPRHLVRRRGQEARLRCSPMKGHSHVYWYRQLPEEGLKFMVYLQKENIIDESGMPKERFSAEFPKEGPSILRIQQVVRGDSAAYFCASSPQYGQETQYFGPGTRLLVL.

The table lists this clonotype with a few counts. This chain connects TRBV2 to TRBJ2-7; 8 positions agree with TRBD1. The CDR3 spans 15 residues. The germline CDR1 and CDR2 sequences are SNHLY and FYNNEI. V lost 3 bases, J lost 6 bases, and 10 bases stayed unmatched. CDR3 nucleotide sequence: TGTGCCAGCAGTGACCCCGGGACAGGTTTTCGCGAGCAGTACTTC. This sequence encodes CASSDPGTGFREQYF.

The CDR3 DNA reads as TGCAGTGCTAGACTCTCGGGACAGCGCTACGAGCAGTACTTC. It specifies CSARLSGQRYEQYF. V and J are TRBV20-1 and TRBJ2-7, with 7 bases aligning to TRBD1. The CDR3 is made up of 14 amino acids. Germline V gene sequence: CDR1 DFQATT, CDR2 SNEGSKA (reference sequence). J was trimmed by 3 bases and V by 2 bases; bases with no gene match: 7.

The sample holds a few counts of this clonotype. The V call is TRBV29-1, the J call TRBJ2-3; no definite D call. CDR1 SQVTM and CDR2 ANQGSEA come from the germline V gene. This CDR3 spans 11 amino acids. V lost 4 bases to trimming and J lost 6 bases, with 8 bases between them. The CDR3 DNA sequence: TGCAGCGTTGTGTCGAGCGATACGCAGTATTTT. It codes for CSVVSSDTQYF.

This chain connects TRBV5-1 to TRBJ2-7; D is perhaps TRBD1 or TRBD2 (5 bases each). CDR1 SGHRS and CDR2 YFSETQ come from the germline V gene. V was cut by 0 bases and J by 2 bases, with 15 bases left in between. The CDR3 extends over 16 amino acids. DNA for the CDR3: TGCGCCAGCAGCTTGGGGTCCGGGACCTTTGCCTACGAGCAGTACTTC. Its protein is CASSLGSGTFAYEQYF.

This sequence joins TRBV20-1 and TRBJ2-5, with 8 bases lining up with TRBD1. Germline CDR1 reads DFQATT; CDR2 reads SNEGSKA (reference sequence). V lost 5 bases and J lost 1; bases outside the gene matches: 6. The CDR3 loop spans 14 amino acids. The CDR3 bases are TGCAGTGCTCGCGGGACAGGCCTCCAAGAGACCCAGTACTTC. Translated, it gives CSARGTGLQETQYF.

J is TRBJ1-3 and V is TRBV7-9; D is perhaps TRBD1 (5 bases). Trimming removed 2 bases from V and 2 bases from J, with 10 bases in between. Germline CDR1 and CDR2: SEHNR and FQNEAQ (reference sequence). This CDR3 is built from 15 residues. CDR3 protein: CASSLPQGPGNTIYF. DNA for the CDR3: TGTGCCAGCAGCTTACCCCAGGGACCTGGAAACACCATATATTTT.

This chain uses TRBV6-5 with TRBJ1-2, with D possibly matching TRBD1 (6 bases). Germline V lookup: CDR1 MNHEY, CDR2 SVGAGI. This CDR3 is 14 amino acids long. Trimming stripped 0 bases from V and 7 bases from J, with 12 bases between. CDR3 DNA: TGTGCCAGCAGTTACTCGACACAGGGACGTGGCTACACCTTC. Protein sequence: CASSYSTQGRGYTF.

This clonotype was seen a few times. V gene TRBV20-1 combines with J gene TRBJ2-4; TRBD2 matches at 9 bases. The CDR3 sequence is 16 residues long. Germline assignment: CDR1 DFQATT and CDR2 SNEGSKA (reference sequence). With 0 bases clipped from V and 6 bases from J, the junction kept 9 bases outside the gene matches. DNA for the CDR3: TGCAGTGCTAGAGATCTGGGGCGGGAGGGGGGAAACATTCAGTACTTC. Translating it yields CSARDLGREGGNIQYF.

A word on this clonotype: An end of the junction differs from the germline gene, which may be a read error. This sequence joins TRBV7-2 and TRBJ2-4; no firm D call. The closer fit of TRBJ2-7 to the DNA end suggests the J call may be wrong. The CDR3 contains 12 residues. The germline gives CDR1 SGHTA, CDR2 FQGNSA. The CDR3 coding sequence is TGTGCCAGCGGCTTGGTCAGCAACGAGCAGTACTTC. Translation: CASGLVSNEQYF.

The chain joins TRBV20-1 to TRBJ2-1, with 8 nucleotides matching TRBD2. CDR1 and CDR2 from the germline V gene are DFQATT and SNEGSKA (reference sequence). V dropped 3 bases and J dropped 4; count of bases not matched to a gene: 5. This CDR3 has 14 amino acids. The CDR3 protein is CSASMSSGYNEQFF. The CDR3 DNA follows: TGCAGTGCTAGTATGTCTAGCGGGTACAATGAGCAGTTCTTC.

This sequence joins TRBV2 and TRBJ2-5; 13 positions agree with TRBD2. With the DNA end fitting TRBJ2-7 better, the J assignment may be wrong. This CDR3 has 14 residues. Germline lookup yields CDR1 SNHLY and CDR2 FYNNEI. This CDR3 reads CASWGLAGSDEQYF. DNA of the CDR3: TGTGCCAGCTGGGGACTAGCGGGATCCGACGAGCAGTACTTC.

With respect to this clonotype: Because the CDR3's place on the DNA is in doubt, the DNA is left out and the CDR3 is given as listed by TCRdb. V and J are TRBV6-1 and TRBJ1-1; the table's D call TRBD1 went unverified against the DNA. Germline assignment: CDR1 MNHNS and CDR2 SASEGT. The CDR3 is 14 amino acids long, termini counted. The CDR3 loop reads CASWGQGSNTEAFF.

The V call is TRBV7-2, the J call TRBJ1-1; the D is unclear. With 1 base removed from V and 2 bases from J, the gap between germline ends came to 11 bases. The germline CDR1 and CDR2 sequences are SGHTA and FQGNSA. CDR3 length: 15 amino acids. Here the CDR3 reads CASSLVGGSNTEAFF. CDR3 DNA: TGTGCCAGCAGCTTAGTGGGCGGATCTAACACTGAAGCTTTCTTT.

The sample holds a few counts of this clonotype. J is TRBJ2-1 and V is TRBV9, with 8 bases matching TRBD2. CDR1 SGDLS and CDR2 YYNGEE come from the germline V gene. V lost 4 bases, J lost 7 bases, and 7 bases stayed unmatched. The length of the CDR3 is 14 residues. CDR3 nucleotide sequence: TGTGCCAGCAGCCCGGGGGGGCCTGTAAATGAGCAGTTCTTC. It encodes CASSPGGPVNEQFF.